Presented here are 29 T cell receptor beta chains from one specimen sequenced in a study of T cell repertoires in cytomegalovirus infection. In TCRdb, the reads were re-called with MiXCR into one record per CDR3 protein. The sample lists approximately 260,000 distinct CDR3 sequences, 15% to 20% occurring once. Sequencing was done on a sample of CD8+ T cells from PBMCs. Source of these receptors: a human donor in good health (CMV status not recorded). Some clones in this sample may be carry-over from other donors' samples.

Turning to this clonotype: A much more abundant neighbour one base away suggests this may be a read error. V usage is TRBV6-1 and J usage is TRBJ2-1, with a weak D call TRBD1 (5 bases). The CDR3 totals 18 residues. Germline V gene sequence: CDR1 MNHNS, CDR2 SASEGT. V was pared by 0 bases and J by 3 bases, with 18 bases between. The DNA of the CDR3 is TGTGCCAGCAGTGAAGCCGCCTACCGGAACAGGATCTACAATGAGCAGTTCTTC. Protein: CASSEAAYRNRIYNEQFF.

The V and J genes are TRBV25-1 and TRBJ2-2; D assignment may be TRBD1 or TRBD2 (5 bases each). The CDR3 spans 15 residues. V lost 6 bases to trimming and J lost 5 bases, with 16 bases between them. CDR1 MGHDK and CDR2 SYGVNS come from the germline V gene. CDR3 loop: CASSGFLGDTGELFF. CDR3 DNA sequence: TGTGCCAGCAGCGGTTTCTTGGGGGATACCGGGGAGCTGTTTTTT.

The chain combines TRBV19 with TRBJ1-1, with D unclear. V lost 2 bases to trimming and J lost 1 base, with 8 bases between them. Germline-derived CDR1 and CDR2 are LNHDA and SQIVND (reference sequence). The CDR3 contains 14 residues. The CDR3 here is CASSIIAENTEAFF. For the CDR3, the DNA is TGTGCCAGTAGTATAATTGCAGAGAACACTGAAGCTTTCTTT.

This clonotype was detected many times. J is TRBJ1-1 and V is TRBV12-3 or TRBV12-4; a possible D gene is TRBD1 (5 bases). The CDR3 extends over 12 amino acids. Deletions cut 3 bases from V and 4 bases from J, with 6 bases between. CDR3 sequence (DNA): TGTGCCAGCAGTTTTGACAGCACTGAAGCTTTCTTT. Translating it yields CASSFDSTEAFF.

This clonotype was seen a handful of times. This chain uses TRBV19 with TRBJ2-2; D unresolved. V was shortened by 1 base and J by 1 base, with 7 bases between the two germline ends. CDR3 size: 15 residues. Germline V gene lookup returns CDR1 LNHDA and CDR2 SQIVND (reference sequence). The DNA for the CDR3 is TGTGCCAGTAGTATAGTTTACAGGAACACCGGGGAGCTGTTTTTT. This translates into CASSIVYRNTGELFF.

This clonotype was observed at least ten times. The genes are TRBV19 and TRBJ1-1; D uncertain. Germline V gene data show CDR1 as LNHDA and CDR2 as SQIVND (reference sequence). The V gene lost 3 bases and the J gene lost 5 bases, with 13 bases spanning the gap. This CDR3 contains 14 residues. CDR3: CASSIGGRETEAFF. The CDR3 DNA reads TGTGCCAGTAGTATCGGAGGGCGGGAGACTGAAGCTTTCTTT.

V usage is TRBV2 and J usage is TRBJ2-5; 12 bases line up with TRBD2. The CDR3 totals 18 residues. From germline, CDR1 is SNHLY and CDR2 FYNNEI. V shed 6 bases, J shed 4 bases, and the junction held 15 bases outside the gene matches. The CDR3 region is CASSGTGTSGFWAETQYF. The CDR3 nucleotides are TGTGCCAGCAGCGGTACCGGGACTAGCGGGTTCTGGGCAGAGACCCAGTACTTC.

The J gene is TRBJ1-5, the V gene TRBV28, with D possibly matching TRBD1 (6 bases). The CDR3 consists of 17 residues. V lost 2 bases to trimming and J lost 6 bases, with 20 bases between them. The germline V gene has CDR1 MDHEN and CDR2 SYDVKM. CDR3 residues: CASSLVLGAEKGQPQHF. CDR3 sequence (DNA): TGTGCCAGCAGTTTAGTATTGGGGGCAGAGAAGGGTCAGCCCCAGCATTTT.

Only a few counts were recorded for this clonotype. The V and J genes are TRBV6-5 and TRBJ2-7, with 7 bases that match TRBD1. Unmatched junction bases numbered 1, after V lost 0 bases and J lost 2 bases. The CDR3 totals 14 residues. CDR1 and CDR2 from the germline V gene are MNHEY and SVGAGI. Here the CDR3 DNA reads TGTGCCAGCAGTTACTCAGGGGGCCCCTACGAGCAGTACTTC. Translated, it gives CASSYSGGPYEQYF.

This clonotype was counted ten times or more. The genes are TRBV7-2 and TRBJ2-7; D not certain. CDR1 is SGHTA, CDR2 FQGNSA, per germline. Trimming pared 1 base from V and 1 base from J, leaving 8 bases between. This CDR3 has 14 residues. The DNA of the CDR3 is TGTGCCAGCAGCTTAGACCGTGAGTCCTACGAGCAGTACTTC. Protein: CASSLDRESYEQYF.

The rearrangement joins TRBV12-3 or TRBV12-4 to TRBJ2-2; possibly TRBD1 for D (5 bases). V was clipped by 3 bases and J by 0 bases, with 20 bases between them. This CDR3 comprises 19 residues. CDR3 amino acids: CASSFINPGILPNTGELFF. In DNA form, the CDR3 reads TGTGCCAGCAGTTTTATTAACCCAGGGATCCTACCGAACACCGGGGAGCTGTTTTTT.

This clonotype was observed a few times. The chain is built from TRBV9 and TRBJ1-3, with 7 bases identical to TRBD1. Germline CDR1 SGDLS, CDR2 YYNGEE. With V trimmed by 3 bases and J by 8 bases, 26 bases remained unmatched. This CDR3 region has 20 residues. The chain's CDR3 is CASSAAPGTVTRGSGDTIYF. CDR3 DNA: TGTGCCAGCAGCGCGGCTCCCGGGACAGTAACCCGCGGGAGCGGGGACACCATATATTTT.

This clonotype has only a few counts. The J gene is TRBJ2-5, the V gene TRBV6-5, with 7 bases identical to TRBD2. V lost 2 bases and J lost 10; bases outside the gene matches: 1. Germline V gives CDR1 MNHEY, CDR2 SVGAGI. The CDR3 is 11 residues long. CDR3 in amino acids: CASSYGGDQYF. In nucleotides, the CDR3 is TGTGCCAGCAGTTACGGGGGGGACCAGTACTTC.

The sample holds many counts of this clonotype. This chain connects TRBV7-9 to TRBJ1-4; TRBD1 matches at 9 bases. This CDR3 has 16 residues. Losses at the gene ends were 5 bases for V and 6 bases for J; bases not matched to a gene: 10. CDR1 is SEHNR, CDR2 FQNEAQ, per germline (reference sequence). The CDR3 spells CASSGGGRQGDEKLFF. The CDR3 coding sequence is TGTGCCAGCAGCGGAGGGGGAAGACAGGGGGATGAAAAACTGTTTTTT.

This clonotype appeared many times. This chain uses TRBV6-6 with TRBJ2-5, with D tentatively TRBD2 (6 bases). V gave up 2 bases and J gave up 2 bases, with 12 bases separating them. The CDR3 is made up of 15 amino acids. Germline-derived CDR1 and CDR2 are MNHNY and SVGAGI (reference sequence). DNA for the CDR3: TGTGCCAGCAGTTACCACCGGACTAATCAAGAGACCCAGTACTTC. This sequence encodes CASSYHRTNQETQYF.

Comment on this clonotype: This may arise from a read error, as a much more abundant clone is one base away. The chain has TRBV12-3 or TRBV12-4 and TRBJ2-1; tentative D call: TRBD1 (5 bases). CDR3 length: 13 residues. The germline V and J ends were trimmed by 4 bases and 8 bases, with 12 bases remaining between them. In nucleotides, the CDR3 is TGTGCCAGCAGTTATGGGGCTACGCATGAGCAGTTCTTC. It encodes CASSYGATHEQFF.

This clonotype has at least ten counts. The gene calls are TRBV7-8 and TRBJ2-2; 10 bases fit TRBD2. Losses at the gene ends were 11 bases for V and 5 bases for J; bases not matched to a gene: 14. Germline V gene sequence: CDR1 SGHVS, CDR2 FQNEAQ. The CDR3 covers 16 residues. This CDR3 is CAARASGGGTTGELFF. The CDR3 DNA reads as TGTGCCGCCAGGGCTAGCGGGGGAGGCACAACCGGGGAGCTGTTTTTT.

This chain joins TRBV12-3 or TRBV12-4 and TRBJ1-6; 8 nucleotides align to TRBD1. V lost 8 bases, J lost 8 bases, and 5 bases stayed unmatched. The length of the CDR3 is 13 residues. The CDR3 DNA follows: TGTGCCAGCGGACAGGGAGTTCATTCACCCCTCCACTTT. It specifies CASGQGVHSPLHF.

This clonotype was recorded a few times. This sequence joins TRBV2 and TRBJ1-4; 8 bases align to TRBD1. The CDR3 totals 14 residues. CDR1 and CDR2 (germline): SNHLY, FYNNEI. Trimming removed 6 bases from V and 5 bases from J; junction bases left unmatched: 5. CDR3 region: CASRRQGRNEKLFF. For the CDR3, the DNA is TGTGCCAGCAGGCGACAGGGGCGCAATGAAAAACTGTTTTTT.

The sample holds a few counts of this clonotype. The chain is built from TRBV7-9 and TRBJ1-1, with no clear D. Trimming pared 5 bases from V and 7 bases from J, leaving 11 bases between. This CDR3 is built from 12 residues. The germline CDR1 and CDR2 sequences are SEHNR and FQNEAQ (reference sequence). In DNA form, the CDR3 reads TGTGCCAGCAGCCCCCCTCTGGGTGAAGCTTTCTTT. It encodes CASSPPLGEAFF.

This clonotype was counted only a few times. V and J are TRBV7-9 and TRBJ1-3, with D possibly TRBD1 on 6 matching bases. V was shortened by 4 bases and J by 7 bases, with 14 bases between the two germline ends. Germline V lookup: CDR1 SEHNR, CDR2 FQNEAQ (reference sequence). The CDR3 loop spans 14 amino acids. Here the CDR3 reads CASSSRATGNTIYF. The DNA of the CDR3 is TGTGCCAGCAGCTCCCGGGCCACAGGGAACACCATATATTTT. The complete variable domain, with remaining parts taken from reference TRBV7-9 and TRBJ1-3, reads DTGVSQNPRHKITKRGQNVTFRCDPISEHNRLYWYRQTLGQGPEFLTYFQNEAQLEKSRLLSDRFSAERPKGSFSTLEIQRTEQGDSAMYLCASSSRATGNTIYFGEGSWLTVV.

This clonotype was detected many times. The chain recombines TRBV6-5 with TRBJ2-7; possible D gene TRBD2, 6 bases. Germline V gene lookup returns CDR1 MNHEY and CDR2 SVGAGI. Trimming took off 2 bases at V and 2 bases at J, with 13 bases between the two ends. The CDR3 totals 15 residues. The CDR3 sequence: CASSYLAGTTYEQYF. CDR3 coding DNA: TGTGCCAGCAGTTACCTGGCGGGGACCACCTACGAGCAGTACTTC.

This chain connects TRBV7-9 to TRBJ1-1; D remains ambiguous. Germline V gives CDR1 SEHNR, CDR2 FQNEAQ (reference sequence). The CDR3 sequence is 13 residues long. V lost 4 bases and J 4 bases, leaving 10 bases between the germline ends. In DNA, the CDR3 is TGTGCCAGCAGCTACAAGGTGAGCACTGAAGCTTTCTTT. Protein product: CASSYKVSTEAFF.

The chain has TRBV25-1 and TRBJ2-5; 7 nucleotides line up with TRBD1. The J segment lost 2 bases and the V segment lost 1 base, leaving 7 bases of the junction unmatched. The length of the CDR3 is 16 residues. CDR1 is MGHDK and CDR2 is SYGVNS in the germline V gene. The CDR3 sequence: CASSEWVTGNQETQYF. In DNA form, the CDR3 reads TGTGCCAGCAGTGAATGGGTGACAGGGAATCAAGAGACCCAGTACTTC.

Details on this clonotype: A single base separates this from a much larger clone, so it may be a read error. Likely a read error: the CDR3 ends without its conserved phenylalanine or tryptophan. The CDR3 bases are TGTGCCAGCACAACGTGGGCAGGATCCCTAGGACGGCAGTACTCC. This codes for CASTTWAGSLGRQYS. This rearrangement joins TRBV12-3 or TRBV12-4 to TRBJ2-7; D remains ambiguous. Trimming pared 7 bases from V and 9 bases from J, leaving 25 bases between. The CDR3 spans 15 residues.

This clonotype showed up many times. The rearrangement uses TRBV7-9 and TRBJ2-7; D is possibly TRBD2 (6 bases). The V gene's germline CDR1 is SEHNR and CDR2 FQNEAQ (reference sequence). V was trimmed by 5 bases and J by 2 bases, leaving 16 bases between them. The CDR3 spans 15 residues. DNA for the CDR3: TGTGCCAGCAGCCCCCCGACTAGACAGACCTACGAGCAGTACTTC. The encoded protein is CASSPPTRQTYEQYF.

This clonotype was detected ten times or more. The J gene is TRBJ2-2, the V gene TRBV7-6, with a weak D call TRBD2 (5 bases). Germline CDR1 is SGHVS and CDR2 is FNYEAQ. This CDR3 spans 12 amino acids. The V and J ends lost 4 bases and 7 bases respectively, with 7 bases between them. The CDR3 region has the DNA TGTGCCAGCAGCTCGAGGGTCGGGGAGCTGTTTTTT. Translated, it gives CASSSRVGELFF.

This clonotype was recorded once. The rearrangement joins TRBV12-3 or TRBV12-4 to TRBJ1-5; D is perhaps TRBD1 (5 bases). V was pared by 4 bases and J by 6 bases, with 7 bases between. The CDR3 extends over 12 amino acids. CDR3 coding DNA: TGTGCCAGCAGTTGGGGGAGTCAGCCCCAGCATTTT. This codes for CASSWGSQPQHF.

The chain is built from TRBV20-1 and TRBJ2-6, with D uncertain. Deletions cut 6 bases from V and 0 bases from J, with 12 bases between. The length of the CDR3 is 15 residues. CDR1 is DFQATT and CDR2 is SNEGSKA in the germline V gene (reference sequence). The CDR3 sequence: CSAATRSSGANVLTF. CDR3 in DNA: TGCAGTGCGGCGACACGCAGCTCTGGGGCCAACGTCCTGACTTTC.